This T cell receptor (beta chain) was identified during a study of metastatic and nonmetastatic thyroid tumors. The wider study: Repertoire data that came from the blood and tumor or nodule tissue of malignant and benign thyroid patients were compared.

As handled by the study authors: The study's classifier, a distant-metastasis tool for papillary thyroid cancer, was built using CDR3 differences across clinicopathological groups. TCRdb re-called clones via MiXCR from the PCR reads. The authors' filters were not applied to this entry. The sample records 15,000 to 20,000 clones, less than 20% being singletons. Study-wide findings and caveats: Relative to benign nodules, malignant thyroid tumors were reportedly characterized by significantly elevated TCR beta diversity in blood and tumor.

The CDR3 length is 16 residues. Trimming cost V 5 bases and J 4 bases; bases outside gene matches: 6. Germline CDR1 and CDR2: LNHNV and YYDKDF (reference sequence). In its sample, this clone is medium-sized (0.01 to 0.1%). What it binds is not known. Each patient went into thyroid surgery without having received any treatment. The chain has TRBV15 and TRBJ2-2; 11 bases map to TRBD2. The clonotype was recovered from a female donor with papillary thyroid cancer or a benign thyroid nodule (not recorded which). Some clones in this sample may be carry-over from other donors' samples. The sequenced material came from blood. This CDR3 reads CATSRGTSGPTGELFF. CDR3 DNA: TGTGCCACCAGCCGTGGGACTAGCGGCCCCACCGGGGAGCTGTTTTTT.